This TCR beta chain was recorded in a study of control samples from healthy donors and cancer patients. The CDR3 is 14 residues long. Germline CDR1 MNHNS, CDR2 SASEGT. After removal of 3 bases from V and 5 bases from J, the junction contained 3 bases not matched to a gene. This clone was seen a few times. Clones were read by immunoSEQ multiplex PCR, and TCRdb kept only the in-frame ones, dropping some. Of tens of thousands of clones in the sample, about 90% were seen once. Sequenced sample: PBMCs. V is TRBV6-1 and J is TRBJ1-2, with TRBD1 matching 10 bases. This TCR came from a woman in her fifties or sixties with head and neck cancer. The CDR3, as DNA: TGTGCCAGCAGTGAGGACAGGGGGTTTTATGGCTACACCTTC. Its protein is CASSEDRGFYGYTF.